The sequence of this T cell receptor beta chain was determined in a study of blood T cell repertoires in COVID-19. Background on the study: Researchers got acute and convalescent COVID-19 samples from the United States, Italy and Spain. Sources were T cells, B-cell-depleted T cells, or PBMCs; the material itself was cDNA or gDNA.

Sequencing used immunoSEQ multiplex PCR; TCRdb keeps in-frame clones, though not all of them. The sample yields 200,000 to 300,000 clones, about four fifths seen once. The CDR3 sequence is 14 residues long. The sample consisted of peripheral blood. The chain couples TRBV12-2 to TRBJ1-2; no DNA check was done on the table's D call, TRBD1. TRBV12-2 is reported as a pseudogene. The TCR was taken from a woman aged 80 or older with acute or convalescent COVID-19. The CDR3 spells CASRLAAQGCGYTF. The DNA of the CDR3 is TGTGCAAGTCGCTTAGCGGCACAGGGGTGTGGCTACACCTTC.